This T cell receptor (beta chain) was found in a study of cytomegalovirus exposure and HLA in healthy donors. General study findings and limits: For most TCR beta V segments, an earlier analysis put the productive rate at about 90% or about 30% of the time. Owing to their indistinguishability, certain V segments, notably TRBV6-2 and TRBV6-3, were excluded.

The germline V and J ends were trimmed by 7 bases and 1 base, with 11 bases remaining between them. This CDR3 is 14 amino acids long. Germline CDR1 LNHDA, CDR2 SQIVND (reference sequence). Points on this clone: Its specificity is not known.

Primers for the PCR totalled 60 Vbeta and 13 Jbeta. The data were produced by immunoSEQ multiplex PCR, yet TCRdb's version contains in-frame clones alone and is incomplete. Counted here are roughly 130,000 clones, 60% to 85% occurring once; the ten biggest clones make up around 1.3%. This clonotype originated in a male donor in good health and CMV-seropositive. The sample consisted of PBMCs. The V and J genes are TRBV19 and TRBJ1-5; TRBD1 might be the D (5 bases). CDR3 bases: TGTGCCAGTAACCCACAGGACAGCAATCAGCCCCAGCATTTT. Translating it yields CASNPQDSNQPQHF.